The 24 T cell receptor beta chains given below trace back to one sample, sequenced in a study of blood T cell repertoires in COVID-19. Produced via immunoSEQ multiplex PCR; TCRdb's table is partial and in-frame only. The data contain under 70,000 clones, roughly 90% of them singletons. The source material was peripheral blood. Receptors originate from a human donor with active COVID-19. The donor label of this sample is uncertain.

V is TRBV10-3 and J is TRBJ1-1, with a tentative D call TRBD1 (6 bases). From germline, CDR1 is ENHRY and CDR2 SYGVKD. This CDR3 contains 12 residues. Trimming removed 2 bases at V and 8 bases at J, with 9 bases between. In DNA form, the CDR3 reads TGTGCCATCAGTGAGGACAGGCCCGAAGCTTTCTTT. Translation gives CAISEDRPEAFF.

The rearrangement links TRBV3-1 (or the pseudogene TRBV3-2) to TRBJ2-4; D is uncertain. From germline, CDR1 is LGHDT and CDR2 YNNKEL (reference sequence). The CDR3 consists of 13 residues. Trimming took 5 bases from V and 3 from J, leaving 8 bases between them. This chain's CDR3 is CASSSTYKNIQYF. The DNA for the CDR3 is TGTGCCAGCAGCTCTACTTACAAAAACATTCAGTACTTC.

The chain carries TRBV27 and TRBJ2-5; TRBD1 matches at 7 bases. V shed 6 bases and J 9 bases; nucleotides not matched to a gene: 10. In germline, CDR1 is MNHEY, CDR2 SMNVEV (reference sequence). This CDR3 is built from 13 residues. The CDR3 sequence: CASSTGTAGAQYF. For the CDR3, the DNA is TGTGCCAGCAGCACCGGGACAGCAGGGGCCCAGTACTTC.

This clone was counted once. This sequence joins TRBV18 and TRBJ2-3; TRBD1 agrees at 7 bases. This CDR3 has 15 residues. The junction had 5 bases not matched to a gene; V was cut back by 4 bases and J by 1 base. Germline-derived CDR1 and CDR2 are KGHSH and LQKENI. The CDR3 sequence: CASSLTGMGTDTQYF. For the CDR3, the DNA is TGTGCCAGCTCACTGACAGGGATGGGCACAGATACGCAGTATTTT.

The rearrangement links TRBV7-9 to TRBJ2-3; 13 nucleotides match TRBD2. The length of the CDR3 is 16 residues. The V and J ends lost 3 bases and 3 bases, in that order; junction bases with no gene match: 3. Germline values: CDR1 SEHNR, CDR2 FQNEAQ (reference sequence). The CDR3 coding sequence is TGTGCCAGCAGCTTCCAACTAGCGGGGGGGACAGATACGCAGTATTTT. Translated: CASSFQLAGGTDTQYF.

This rearrangement joins TRBV25-1 to TRBJ2-5; 8 bases agree with TRBD1. This CDR3 has 14 residues. Germline V gene sequence: CDR1 MGHDK, CDR2 SYGVNS. J gave up 4 bases and V 6 bases, and 7 bases lay outside the gene matches. This CDR3 is CASSQTGVAETQYF. The CDR3, as DNA: TGTGCCAGCAGCCAGACAGGGGTTGCAGAGACCCAGTACTTC.

The chain couples TRBV3-1 (or the pseudogene TRBV3-2) to TRBJ1-5; D is undetermined. Looked up from germline, CDR1 is LGHDT and CDR2 is YNNKEL (reference sequence). The CDR3 has 13 residues. Trimming stripped 1 base from V and 4 bases from J, with 5 bases between. The CDR3 sequence is CASSQVMNQPQHF. DNA for the CDR3: TGTGCCAGCAGCCAAGTAATGAATCAGCCCCAGCATTTT.

The rearrangement links TRBV4-3 to TRBJ2-7; TRBD1 matches at 10 bases. The CDR3 has 11 amino acids. CDR1 LGHNA and CDR2 YSLEER come from the germline V gene. V lost 3 bases to trimming and J lost 11 bases; unmatched junction nucleotides: 1. Here the CDR3 reads CASSQDRGKYV. The CDR3 nucleotides are TGCGCCAGCAGCCAGGACAGGGGGAAGTACGTC.

This rearrangement joins TRBV12-3 or TRBV12-4 to TRBJ1-2; D remains ambiguous. Between the trimmed V and J ends, which lost 5 bases and 8 bases, there was a span of 15 bases. The CDR3 runs 13 residues. The CDR3 reads CASSPPTARGYTF. CDR3 coding DNA: TGTGCCAGCAGTCCTCCCACAGCCAGGGGCTACACCTTC.

This rearrangement joins TRBV12-3 or TRBV12-4 to TRBJ1-1; no clear D. The CDR3 runs to 11 residues. Trimming left V 7 bases short and J 13 bases short, with 16 bases between. The CDR3 loop is CASTLGLEGFF. The CDR3 nucleotides read TGTGCCAGCACCTTGGGTCTGGAGGGTTTCTTT.

The chain joins TRBV5-1 to TRBJ2-3; D is unclear. Germline-derived CDR1 and CDR2 are SGHRS and YFSETQ. Trimming took off 2 bases at V and 4 bases at J, with 17 bases between the two ends. This CDR3 has 16 amino acids. The chain's CDR3 is CASSLPAVPPADTQYF. For the CDR3, the DNA is TGCGCCAGCAGCTTACCCGCCGTCCCCCCGGCAGATACGCAGTATTTT. Based on the CDR3 plus reference TRBV5-1 and TRBJ2-3, the full variable domain is KAGVTQTPRYLIKTRGQQVTLSCSPISGHRSVSWYQQTPGQGLQFLFEYFSETQRNKGNFPGRFSGRQFSNSRSEMNVSTLELGDSALYLCASSLPAVPPADTQYFGPGTRLTVL.

The rearrangement uses TRBV9 and TRBJ2-7; no reliable D call. Between the trimmed V and J ends, which lost 3 bases and 3 bases, there was a span of 13 bases. Germline V CDR1 and CDR2: SGDLS, YYNGEE. CDR3 length: 14 amino acids. In DNA, the CDR3 is TGTGCCAGCAGCGCGGCCGGGTCCAGCTACGAGCAGTACTTC. Translation: CASSAAGSSYEQYF. Full variable domain (remainder filled in from reference TRBV9 and TRBJ2-7): DSGVTQTPKHLITATGQRVTLRCSPRSGDLSVYWYQQSLDQGLQFLIQYYNGEERAKGNILERFSAQQFPDLHSELNLSSLELGDSALYFCASSAAGSSYEQYFGPGTRLTVT.

The chain carries TRBV28 and TRBJ2-7; 11 bases match TRBD2. Looked up from germline, CDR1 is MDHEN and CDR2 is SYDVKM. Trimming cost V 6 bases and J 7 bases; bases outside gene matches: 14. This CDR3 region has 16 residues. The CDR3 DNA is TGTGCCAGCAGCCCTCATCTAGCGGGAGGAACGCGAGAGCAGTACTTC. Translation: CASSPHLAGGTREQYF.

The chain links TRBV5-6 to TRBJ2-7; a possible D gene is TRBD1 (6 bases). The CDR3 has 12 residues. The germline CDR1 and CDR2 sequences are SGHDT and YYEEEE. The V and J ends lost 2 bases and 5 bases respectively, with 8 bases between them. This CDR3 reads CASSFGGNEQYF. The CDR3 DNA reads as TGTGCCAGCAGCTTTGGGGGCAACGAGCAGTACTTC. Full variable domain (outside the CDR3, taken from reference TRBV5-6 and TRBJ2-7): DAGVTQSPTHLIKTRGQQVTLRCSPKSGHDTVSWYQQALGQGPQFIFQYYEEEERQRGNFPDRFSGHQFPNYSSELNVNALLLGDSALYLCASSFGGNEQYFGPGTRLTVT.

In this sample, this clone turned up a few times. The genes are TRBV10-3 and TRBJ1-5; D perhaps matches TRBD1 (5 bases). CDR1 and CDR2 (germline): ENHRY, SYGVKD. There are 14 residues in the CDR3. Trimming stripped 2 bases from V and 3 bases from J, with 8 bases between. In nucleotides, the CDR3 is TGTGCCATCAGTGAGCAGGGATTCAATCAGCCCCAGCATTTT. This codes for CAISEQGFNQPQHF.

The chain couples TRBV28 to TRBJ1-1, with D possibly being TRBD1 (5 bases). Deletions cut 2 bases from V and 4 bases from J, with 11 bases between. Germline CDR1 is MDHEN and CDR2 is SYDVKM. This CDR3 is 14 amino acids long. In nucleotides, the CDR3 is TGTGCCAGCAGTTTAGGTCTGGGGGGCACTGAAGCTTTCTTT. The encoded protein is CASSLGLGGTEAFF.

This clone has a single count. The V call is TRBV5-6, the J call TRBJ2-7; 9 positions agree with TRBD1. V lost 6 bases, J lost 6 bases, and 7 bases stayed unmatched. The CDR3 length is 13 residues. CDR1 is SGHDT and CDR2 is YYEEEE in the germline V gene. In nucleotides, the CDR3 is TGTGCCAGCACCGAACAGGGGGCAAGCGAGCAGTACGTC. The encoded protein is CASTEQGASEQYV.

This chain joins TRBV5-4 and TRBJ2-2; TRBD2 might be the D (5 bases). CDR1 and CDR2 from the germline V gene are SGHNT and YYREEE (reference sequence). The CDR3 loop spans 14 amino acids. V shed 1 base and J shed 3 bases, with 7 bases lying between them. The CDR3 nucleotides read TGTGCCAGCAGCTTGTCGGGGTACACCGGGGAGCTGTTTTTT. Translated: CASSLSGYTGELFF. Full variable domain (missing parts from reference TRBV5-4 and TRBJ2-2): ETGVTQSPTHLIKTRGQQVTLRCSSQSGHNTVSWYQQALGQGPQFIFQYYREEENGRGNFPPRFSGLQFPNYSSELNVNALELDDSALYLCASSLSGYTGELFFGEGSRLTVL.

V and J are TRBV7-3 and TRBJ2-2; 8 bases fit TRBD2. The CDR3 contains 14 residues. With 5 bases clipped from V and 8 bases from J, the junction kept 7 bases outside the gene matches. Germline CDR1 reads SGHTA; CDR2 reads FQGTGA. The DNA of the CDR3 is TGTGCCAGCAGCCCCGGAGTAGCGGGGGGGGAGCTGTTTTTT. This encodes CASSPGVAGGELFF. The whole variable domain, remainder taken from reference TRBV7-3 and TRBJ2-2, is GAGVSQTPSNKVTEKGKYVELRCDPISGHTALYWYRQSLGQGPEFLIYFQGTGAADDSGLPNDRFFAVRPEGSVSTLKIQRTERGDSAVYLCASSPGVAGGELFFGEGSRLTVL.

V usage is TRBV5-4 and J usage is TRBJ2-1, with TRBD2 identical over 9 bases. J was trimmed by 8 bases and V by 2 bases; bases with no gene match: 11. Germline V gives CDR1 SGHNT, CDR2 YYREEE (reference sequence). The CDR3 consists of 16 residues. The CDR3 is CASSFPSGTSGDEQFF. The CDR3, as DNA: TGTGCCAGCAGCTTCCCTAGCGGGACTTCGGGGGATGAGCAGTTCTTC.

This clone appeared a single time. The V call is TRBV2, the J call TRBJ1-5, with 11 bases that match TRBD1. There are 15 residues in the CDR3. The germline CDR1 and CDR2 sequences are SNHLY and FYNNEI. The V and J ends lost 2 bases and 8 bases, in that order; junction bases with no gene match: 5. DNA for the CDR3: TGTGCCAGCAGTGAAAGGACAGGGGGCAGGGAGCCCCAGCATTTT. Translated: CASSERTGGREPQHF.

The chain is built from TRBV9 and TRBJ2-2, with TRBD1 as a possible D gene (5 bases). This CDR3 has 16 amino acids. The V gene's germline CDR1 is SGDLS and CDR2 YYNGEE. The ends were cut back, 4 bases at V and 3 bases at J, with 16 bases in the middle. This CDR3 is CASSPQGPRDTGELFF. DNA of the CDR3: TGTGCCAGCAGCCCTCAGGGTCCCCGGGACACCGGGGAGCTGTTTTTT.

This rearrangement joins TRBV4-1 to TRBJ2-6; possible D gene TRBD1, 7 bases. This CDR3 is built from 19 residues. Trimming stripped 0 bases from V and 0 bases from J, with 15 bases between. Germline V gene data show CDR1 as MGHRA and CDR2 as YSYEKL. The CDR3 coding sequence is TGCGCCAGCAGCCAAGAAGGAGGGGGCCCTTCCTCTGGGGCCAACGTCCTGACTTTC. It is translated as CASSQEGGGPSSGANVLTF.

The chain recombines TRBV7-2 with TRBJ2-7, with D possibly being TRBD1 (6 bases). The V gene lost 4 bases and the J gene lost 1 base, with 11 bases spanning the gap. The CDR3 is 14 amino acids. From germline, CDR1 is SGHTA and CDR2 FQGNSA. CDR3 sequence (DNA): TGTGCCAGCAGCTGGGGCACAGGGTCCTACGAGCAGTACTTC. It encodes CASSWGTGSYEQYF.